The 28 T cell receptor beta chains below come from one sample, sequenced in a study of human T cells and chemical hapten exposure (dated by TCRdb to the early 2020s). The time point label for this specimen denotes: healthy volunteer bleed at 2 weeks. Total RNA was extracted from unfractionated whole blood that had been collected in Tempus Blood RNA tubes. The library was prepared using RACE. The sequencing machine was a NextSeq 500. TCRdb redid the processing of the public reads, applying fastp at Q25 and MiXCR, and retained in-frame beta chains. Duplicate CDR3 protein sequences are folded into a single record with the most common DNA and genes. The sample yields 130,000 or so distinct CDR3 sequences; approximately 10% were counted once. The ten largest clones add up to around 1.9% of the sample. Source material: whole blood. These receptors all come from a male donor in good health. Some clones in this sample may be carry-over from other donors' samples.

With regard to this clonotype: A much larger clone lies a single base off, so this may be a read error. J is TRBJ2-1 and V is TRBV7-9; D unresolved. The CDR3 sequence is 15 residues long. Per germline, CDR1 SEHNR and CDR2 FQNEAQ (reference sequence). The CDR3 nucleotides are TGTGTCAGCAGCCCGAGTGGATCACCCTACAATGAGCAGTTCTTC. Translating gives CVSSPSGSPYNEQFF.

A few counts support this clonotype. CDR3 DNA: TGCGCCAGCAGCGGCTTTGGTATGACGAGGACCTACGAGCAGTACTTC. This gives the protein CASSGFGMTRTYEQYF. The chain carries TRBV5-1 and TRBJ2-7; no clear D gene. The CDR3 consists of 16 residues. Trimming took off 4 bases at V and 2 bases at J, with 19 bases between the two ends. Per the germline V gene, CDR1 is SGHRS and CDR2 is YFSETQ.

The rearrangement uses TRBV6-1 and TRBJ1-5, with a possible D match to TRBD1 (6 bases). CDR3 size: 15 residues. Trimming removed 3 bases from V and 7 bases from J, with 16 bases in between. CDR1 is MNHNS and CDR2 is SASEGT in the germline V gene. This CDR3 is CASSDGGTGRQPQHF. In DNA, the CDR3 is TGTGCCAGCAGTGATGGGGGTACAGGGAGGCAGCCCCAGCATTTT.

This clonotype was detected a few times. The chain employs TRBV12-5 and TRBJ2-1, with D perhaps being TRBD1 or TRBD2 (6 bases each). This CDR3 is 19 amino acids long. Germline values: CDR1 LGHNT, CDR2 FRNRAP. Trimming cost V 0 bases and J 5 bases, with 23 bases left between them. The DNA for the CDR3 is TGTGCTAGTGGTTTGGTACTCTCTTTGGGGGGCCGATACCACAATGAGCAGTTCTTC. Translating gives CASGLVLSLGGRYHNEQFF.

The chain recombines TRBV10-3 with TRBJ2-7, with 13 bases lining up with TRBD2. Trimming took 0 bases from V and 4 from J; bases not matched to a gene: 3. CDR3 length equals 16 residues. The germline CDR1 and CDR2 sequences are ENHRY and SYGVKD. The CDR3 nucleotides are TGTGCCATCAGTGAGTCGACGACTAGCGGGAGGTACGAGCAGTACTTC. As protein: CAISESTTSGRYEQYF.

This clonotype appeared many times. The chain links TRBV7-9 to TRBJ2-2; D is uncertain. The CDR3 is made up of 12 amino acids. Germline values: CDR1 SEHNR, CDR2 FQNEAQ (reference sequence). The V and J ends lost 1 base and 7 bases respectively, with 4 bases between them. CDR3 coding DNA: TGTGCCAGCAGCTTAGACGGCGGGGAGCTGTTTTTT. Its translation is CASSLDGGELFF.

Concerning this clonotype: At one end, the junction sequence differs from germline, possibly due to a read error. V is TRBV2 and J is TRBJ2-7, with 8 nucleotides matching TRBD2. CDR3 length equals 14 residues. Germline V gives CDR1 SNHLY, CDR2 FYNNEI. This chain's CDR3 is CASSELHATSEVGF. CDR3 sequence (DNA): TGTGCCAGCAGTGAACTTCACGCGACTAGCGAGGTCGGCTTC. Filled out from reference TRBV2 and TRBJ2-7, the complete variable domain reads EPEVTQTPSHQVTQMGQEVILRCVPISNHLYFYWYRQILGQKVEFLVSFYNNEISEKSEIFDDQFSVERPDGSNFTLKIRSTKLEDSAMYFCASSELHATSEVGFGPGTRLTVT.

The chain couples TRBV11-2 to TRBJ2-5; D might be TRBD1 or TRBD2, each matching 6 bases. CDR1 and CDR2 from the germline V gene are SGHAT and FQNNGV. The CDR3 covers 16 residues. With 5 bases removed from V and 4 bases from J, the gap between germline ends came to 20 bases. The CDR3 bases are TGTGCCAGCAGCCCCCATCCGACAGGAGGGGGAGAGACCCAGTACTTC. Protein sequence: CASSPHPTGGGETQYF.

In its sample, this clonotype was seen many times. The V and J genes are TRBV18 and TRBJ2-7; 11 positions match TRBD1. This CDR3 region has 18 residues. Germline loops: CDR1 KGHSH, CDR2 LQKENI. V gave up 6 bases and J gave up 3 bases; unmatched junction bases: 16. This CDR3 is CASSPAGQGASLLYEQYF. CDR3 DNA: TGTGCCAGCTCCCCGGCAGGACAGGGGGCCTCCCTACTCTACGAGCAGTACTTC.

The V call is TRBV10-1, the J call TRBJ2-3; perhaps TRBD2 as D (6 bases). Trimming removed 3 bases from V and 0 bases from J, with 10 bases in between. The CDR3 is 15 amino acids. From germline, CDR1 is WNHNN and CDR2 SYGVQD (reference sequence). The CDR3 is CASSDGGSSTDTQYF. Here the CDR3 DNA reads TGCGCCAGCAGTGATGGAGGGAGCAGCACAGATACGCAGTATTTT.

The V gene is TRBV6-5, the J gene TRBJ2-1, with TRBD1 matching 12 bases. The CDR3 loop spans 16 amino acids. Trimming cost V 6 bases and J 2 bases; bases outside gene matches: 5. Germline CDR1 is MNHEY and CDR2 is SVGAGI. Here the CDR3 reads CASSIGTGGAYNEQFF. CDR3 nucleotides: TGTGCCAGCAGCATTGGGACAGGGGGCGCCTACAATGAGCAGTTCTTC.

At least ten counts were recorded for this clonotype. J is TRBJ1-6 and V is TRBV6-5; D ambiguous. Trimming cost V 0 bases and J 4 bases, with 7 bases left between them. This CDR3 spans 15 amino acids. Germline V gene data show CDR1 as MNHEY and CDR2 as SVGAGI. The CDR3 protein is CASSYSTEYNSPLHF. The CDR3 DNA sequence: TGTGCCAGCAGTTACTCGACGGAGTATAATTCACCCCTCCACTTT.

A note on this clonotype: This may arise from a read error, as a much more abundant clone is one base away. The CDR3 loop reads CACSPSNGVSLYEQYF. CDR3 in DNA: TGTGCCTGCAGCCCCTCTAATGGGGTATCCCTCTACGAGCAGTACTTC. The chain has TRBV7-2 and TRBJ2-7; D unresolved. CDR1 and CDR2 (germline): SGHTA, FQGNSA. The CDR3 runs 16 residues.

This clonotype was seen a few times. The genes are TRBV19 and TRBJ1-6; possibly TRBD1 for D (5 bases). CDR3 length: 14 residues. Trimming took 6 bases from V and 5 from J, leaving 11 bases between them. The germline gives CDR1 LNHDA, CDR2 SQIVND (reference sequence). CDR3 nucleotide sequence: TGTGCCAGTAGCGGGACCGGGAATAATTCACCCCTCCACTTT. Its protein is CASSGTGNNSPLHF.

This clonotype appeared many times. The V and J genes are TRBV27 and TRBJ2-7; D is possibly TRBD1 (5 bases). The length of the CDR3 is 15 residues. V dropped 5 bases and J dropped 3 bases, with 17 bases sitting between them. Germline V gene lookup returns CDR1 MNHEY and CDR2 SMNVEV (reference sequence). The CDR3 sequence: CASSPLSAGIYEQYF. DNA for the CDR3: TGTGCCAGCAGTCCGCTCTCCGCAGGGATCTACGAGCAGTACTTC.

In this sample, this clonotype turned up many times. The genes are TRBV5-6 and TRBJ1-2; D gene ambiguous. V shed 1 base and J shed 3 bases, with 16 bases lying between them. The V gene's germline CDR1 is SGHDT and CDR2 YYEEEE. There are 16 residues in the CDR3. The CDR3, as DNA: TGTGCCAGCAGCTTGCCTGAGGGAACGACCTACTATGGCTACACCTTC. It specifies CASSLPEGTTYYGYTF. Looking up the rest from reference TRBV5-6 and TRBJ1-2 gives the full variable domain: DAGVTQSPTHLIKTRGQQVTLRCSPKSGHDTVSWYQQALGQGPQFIFQYYEEEERQRGNFPDRFSGHQFPNYSSELNVNALLLGDSALYLCASSLPEGTTYYGYTFGSGTRLTVV.

This clonotype came up many times. V is TRBV20-1 and J is TRBJ2-3, with 12 bases fitting TRBD1. CDR3 length: 15 amino acids. The V gene's germline CDR1 is DFQATT and CDR2 SNEGSKA (reference sequence). J lost 5 bases, V lost 0 bases, and 3 bases had no gene match. In DNA form, the CDR3 reads TGCAGTGCTAGAGAATGGGACAGGGGGCAAGATACGCAGTATTTT. Translated, it gives CSAREWDRGQDTQYF.

The V call is TRBV6-2 or TRBV6-3, the J call TRBJ1-6, with TRBD1 identical over 10 bases. In germline, CDR1 is MNHEY, CDR2 SVGEGT. CDR3 size: 17 residues. J was trimmed by 7 bases and V by 1 base; bases with no gene match: 7. The CDR3 bases are TGTGCCAGCAGTTACTACCGGGACAGGGGTTACAATTCACCCCTCCACTTT. This translates into CASSYYRDRGYNSPLHF.

This clonotype was counted many times. The chain recombines TRBV7-2 with TRBJ1-4, with a tentative D call TRBD1 (5 bases). Germline values: CDR1 SGHTA, CDR2 FQGNSA. Trimming left V 1 base short and J 6 bases short, with 12 bases between. This CDR3 is 15 amino acids long. CDR3 amino acids: CASSLGGRAYEKLFF. In DNA form, the CDR3 reads TGTGCCAGCAGCTTAGGAGGCAGGGCTTATGAAAAACTGTTTTTT. The variable domain in full, completed from reference TRBV7-2 and TRBJ1-4, reads GAGVSQSPSNKVTEKGKDVELRCDPISGHTALYWYRQSLGQGLEFLIYFQGNSAPDKSGLPSDRFSAERTGGSVSTLTIQRTQQEDSAVYLCASSLGGRAYEKLFFGSGTQLSVL.

This clonotype was seen many times. The V and J genes are TRBV2 and TRBJ1-1; 9 bases are shared with TRBD1. From germline, CDR1 is SNHLY and CDR2 FYNNEI. V gave up 7 bases and J gave up 8 bases; unmatched junction bases: 8. The CDR3 runs to 13 residues. CDR3 amino acids: CASTGLDRGEAFF. CDR3 DNA sequence: TGTGCCAGCACCGGATTGGACAGGGGCGAAGCTTTCTTT. The full variable domain, rest sourced from reference TRBV2 and TRBJ1-1, is EPEVTQTPSHQVTQMGQEVILRCVPISNHLYFYWYRQILGQKVEFLVSFYNNEISEKSEIFDDQFSVERPDGSNFTLKIRSTKLEDSAMYFCASTGLDRGEAFFGQGTRLTVV.

This clonotype came up many times. The J gene is TRBJ2-1, the V gene TRBV20-1; 9 bases are a match to TRBD2. Germline loops: CDR1 DFQATT, CDR2 SNEGSKA (reference sequence). The V and J ends lost 3 bases and 6 bases, in that order; junction bases with no gene match: 6. The CDR3 is made up of 14 amino acids. The CDR3, as DNA: TGCAGTGCTAGTTGGGGTAGCGGGAGCAATGAGCAGTTCTTC. Protein: CSASWGSGSNEQFF.

The V and J genes are TRBV14 and TRBJ2-7; D is uncertain. The CDR3 is 15 amino acids. The germline V gene encodes CDR1 SGHDN and CDR2 FVKESK. V was trimmed by 3 bases and J by 3 bases, leaving 15 bases between them. The CDR3 region has the DNA TGTGCCAGCAGCCAGGGGAAGGAGTACTACTACGAGCAGTACTTC. Protein: CASSQGKEYYYEQYF. Full variable domain (rest looked up from reference TRBV14 and TRBJ2-7): EAGVTQFPSHSVIEKGQTVTLRCDPISGHDNLYWYRRVMGKEIKFLLHFVKESKQDESGMPNNRFLAERTGGTYSTLKVQPAELEDSGVYFCASSQGKEYYYEQYFGPGTRLTVT.

The chain couples TRBV20-1 to TRBJ2-5, with 7 nucleotides matching TRBD1. Germline V gene sequence: CDR1 DFQATT, CDR2 SNEGSKA (reference sequence). The J segment lost 2 bases and the V segment lost 5 bases, leaving 17 bases of the junction unmatched. This CDR3 spans 17 amino acids. The CDR3 sequence is CSAPRFPRTGTQETQYF. The DNA of the CDR3 is TGCAGTGCTCCTCGGTTTCCCCGGACAGGTACACAAGAGACCCAGTACTTC.

The chain combines TRBV5-8 with TRBJ1-1; no firm D call. The CDR3 covers 16 residues. Trimming left V 4 bases short and J 1 base short, with 17 bases between. Germline CDR1 SGHTS, CDR2 YDEGEE. The CDR3 loop is CASSLRGRQPNTEAFF. The CDR3 DNA sequence: TGTGCCAGCAGCCTCCGTGGGCGCCAGCCGAACACTGAAGCTTTCTTT.

This clonotype was counted a few times. This chain uses TRBV13 with TRBJ1-5; possibly TRBD1 for D (6 bases). Germline V gene data show CDR1 as PRHDT and CDR2 as FYEKMQ (reference sequence). The CDR3 spans 14 residues. V lost 6 bases to trimming and J lost 4 bases, with 13 bases between them. Written as DNA, the CDR3 is TGTGCCAGCAGTCGGCGACAGGCAAATCAGCCCCAGCATTTT. Its translation: CASSRRQANQPQHF.

This clonotype was seen a few times. The chain combines TRBV20-1 with TRBJ2-1, with D perhaps TRBD2 (6 bases). The germline gives CDR1 DFQATT, CDR2 SNEGSKA (reference sequence). Between the trimmed V and J ends, which lost 0 bases and 3 bases, there was a span of 12 bases. The length of the CDR3 is 15 residues. The CDR3 loop reads CSARDGAGSYNEQFF. The CDR3 region has the DNA TGCAGTGCTAGAGACGGGGCGGGGAGCTACAATGAGCAGTTCTTC.

This clonotype has just a few counts. The chain joins TRBV7-9 to TRBJ2-5, with a tentative D call TRBD2 (5 bases). This CDR3 region has 13 residues. V dropped 5 bases and J dropped 5 bases, with 12 bases sitting between them. Looked up from germline, CDR1 is SEHNR and CDR2 is FQNEAQ (reference sequence). The CDR3 bases are TGTGCCAGCAGCCGTGCGGGCCACGAGACCCAGTACTTC. Its translation: CASSRAGHETQYF.

This clonotype was counted at least ten times. The rearrangement uses TRBV6-2 or TRBV6-3 and TRBJ1-1, with 7 nucleotides matching TRBD1. V gave up 6 bases and J gave up 11 bases; unmatched junction bases: 9. The germline V gene encodes CDR1 MNHEY and CDR2 SVGEGT. The CDR3 runs to 12 residues. The CDR3 region has the DNA TGTGCCAGCAGCGAAGACAGGGCGGTGGCTTTCTTT. Protein sequence: CASSEDRAVAFF.